The 6 T cell receptor beta chains in this list originate from one sample, sequenced in a study of blood T cell repertoires in COVID-19. This table comes from immunoSEQ multiplex PCR, and its TCRdb copy is limited to in-frame clones, with some not included. The sample records roughly 150,000 clones, roughly 80% being singletons. The material sequenced was peripheral blood. Receptor source: a woman of 80 years or more with acute or convalescent COVID-19.

The chain uses TRBV19 and TRBJ2-3; 13 nucleotides match TRBD2. Germline V gene lookup returns CDR1 LNHDA and CDR2 SQIVND (reference sequence). This CDR3 has 16 amino acids. J gave up 5 bases and V 7 bases, and 9 bases lay outside the gene matches. Written as DNA, the CDR3 is TGTGCCAGTACCCCGGGACTAGCGGGAAGGGGAGATACGCAGTATTTT. It specifies CASTPGLAGRGDTQYF. Complete variable domain (other parts from reference TRBV19 and TRBJ2-3): DGGITQSPKYLFRKEGQNVTLSCEQNLNHDAMYWYRQDPGQGLRLIYYSQIVNDFQKGDIAEGYSVSREKKESFPLTVTSAQKNPTAFYLCASTPGLAGRGDTQYFGPGTRLTVL.

This sequence joins TRBV7-2 and TRBJ2-1; TRBD2 matches at 10 bases. CDR1 and CDR2 from the germline V gene are SGHTA and FQGNSA. Trimming removed 4 bases from V and 4 bases from J; junction bases left unmatched: 4. This CDR3 is built from 15 residues. CDR3 protein: CASSSRTSGYNEQFF. In DNA, the CDR3 is TGTGCCAGCAGCTCCCGGACTAGCGGTTACAATGAGCAGTTCTTC.

The chain uses TRBV7-3 and TRBJ2-7, with 8 bases fitting TRBD1. From germline, CDR1 is SGHTA and CDR2 FQGTGA. V was pared by 2 bases and J by 5 bases, with 8 bases of the junction left unmatched. There are 15 residues in the CDR3. CDR3 sequence (DNA): TGTGCCAGCAGCTTAGTAGTGACAGGGGTGGACGAGCAGTACTTC. Its protein product is CASSLVVTGVDEQYF.

The V call is TRBV7-6, the J call TRBJ2-7; the D gene is possibly TRBD1 (6 bases). The CDR3 consists of 14 residues. Germline loops: CDR1 SGHVS, CDR2 FNYEAQ. V lost 0 bases to trimming and J lost 3 bases, with 9 bases between them. CDR3 sequence: CASSLAGQFYEQYF. CDR3 bases: TGTGCCAGCAGCTTAGCTGGACAGTTCTACGAGCAGTACTTC.

The chain recombines TRBV2 with TRBJ2-2; maybe TRBD2 (6 bases). Germline assignment: CDR1 SNHLY and CDR2 FYNNEI. Between the trimmed V and J ends, which lost 6 bases and 0 bases, there was a span of 11 bases. This CDR3 spans 15 amino acids. The CDR3 protein is CASRTGVANTGELFF. The CDR3 DNA is TGTGCCAGCAGGACGGGAGTCGCGAACACCGGGGAGCTGTTTTTT. Full variable domain (outside the CDR3, taken from reference TRBV2 and TRBJ2-2): EPEVTQTPSHQVTQMGQEVILRCVPISNHLYFYWYRQILGQKVEFLVSFYNNEISEKSEIFDDQFSVERPDGSNFTLKIRSTKLEDSAMYFCASRTGVANTGELFFGEGSRLTVL.

This chain connects TRBV28 to TRBJ1-5; 7 bases are shared with TRBD1. This CDR3 region has 12 residues. The ends lost 3 bases at V and 11 bases at J; junction bases unmatched: 4. Germline CDR1 is MDHEN and CDR2 is SYDVKM. The CDR3 region has the DNA TGTGCCAGCAGTTTTCCAGGGGGAGCCCAGCATTTT. As protein: CASSFPGGAQHF.